Listed here are 25 T cell receptor beta chains from one sample, sequenced in a study of blood T cell repertoires in COVID-19. TCRdb's copy holds only in-frame clones and misses some; the assay was immunoSEQ multiplex PCR. The data contain roughly 60,000 clones, around nine tenths of them singletons. Sequenced sample: peripheral blood. The receptors stem from a human donor in a cohort sampled during active COVID-19.

J is TRBJ1-6 and V is TRBV2; D is perhaps TRBD1 (6 bases). The germline gives CDR1 SNHLY, CDR2 FYNNEI. The V and J ends lost 6 bases and 2 bases respectively, with 8 bases between them. This CDR3 is 14 amino acids long. CDR3 DNA: TGTGCCAGCAGCCGGGACACCTATAATTCACCCCTCCACTTT. Encoded protein: CASSRDTYNSPLHF. The variable domain in full, completed from reference TRBV2 and TRBJ1-6, reads EPEVTQTPSHQVTQMGQEVILRCVPISNHLYFYWYRQILGQKVEFLVSFYNNEISEKSEIFDDQFSVERPDGSNFTLKIRSTKLEDSAMYFCASSRDTYNSPLHFGNGTRLTVT.

The gene calls are TRBV6-2 or TRBV6-3 and TRBJ2-3, with 14 bases lining up with TRBD2. CDR3 length: 15 amino acids. J was trimmed by 4 bases and V by 6 bases; bases with no gene match: 3. Germline V gene data show CDR1 as MNHEY and CDR2 as SVGEGT. CDR3 loop: CASSPGLAGADTQYF. CDR3 DNA sequence: TGTGCCAGCAGCCCGGGACTAGCGGGAGCAGATACGCAGTATTTT.

This clone was seen a few times. The V call is TRBV2, the J call TRBJ2-2; the D is unclear. This CDR3 spans 14 amino acids. Trimming took off 11 bases at V and 6 bases at J, with 19 bases between the two ends. CDR1 SNHLY and CDR2 FYNNEI come from the germline V gene. CDR3 region: CAGNPSRYPGELFF. The CDR3 DNA follows: TGTGCCGGTAACCCTTCCCGCTACCCCGGGGAGCTGTTTTTT.

The chain is built from TRBV13 and TRBJ2-3, with D uncertain. V gave up 4 bases and J gave up 1 base, with 6 bases separating them. The CDR3 has 13 amino acids. Looked up from germline, CDR1 is PRHDT and CDR2 is FYEKMQ (reference sequence). CDR3 sequence reads: CASSYAGTDTQYF. The CDR3 DNA is TGTGCCAGCAGCTACGCGGGCACAGATACGCAGTATTTT.

This clone occurred once. The genes are TRBV19 and TRBJ2-1; the match to TRBD2 covers 15 bases. Per germline, CDR1 LNHDA and CDR2 SQIVND (reference sequence). The V gene end was trimmed by 0 bases and the J gene end by 0 bases; junction bases not matched to a gene: 6. The CDR3 consists of 20 residues. CDR3 nucleotide sequence: TGTGCCAGTAGTATAGAGGGACTAGCGGGAGGATGGAGCTCCTACAATGAGCAGTTCTTC. Protein: CASSIEGLAGGWSSYNEQFF.

J is TRBJ1-1 and V is TRBV18, with D perhaps matching TRBD1 (5 bases). V shed 1 base and J shed 4 bases, with 13 bases lying between them. This CDR3 has 15 amino acids. Germline values: CDR1 KGHSH, CDR2 LQKENI. The CDR3 spells CASSPQGRKTTEAFF. The DNA for the CDR3 is TGTGCCAGCTCACCACAGGGGAGGAAGACCACTGAAGCTTTCTTT.

This clone was seen a handful of times. The rearrangement joins TRBV12-5 to TRBJ1-4; possible D gene TRBD1, 5 bases. The CDR3 has 15 amino acids. Germline-derived CDR1 and CDR2 are LGHNT and FRNRAP. With 7 bases removed from V and 5 bases from J, the gap between germline ends came to 17 bases. Here the CDR3 reads CASATGGSGNEKLFF. CDR3 sequence (DNA): TGTGCTAGTGCCACGGGTGGGTCAGGGAATGAAAAACTGTTTTTT.

The chain recombines TRBV7-9 with TRBJ1-1; D perhaps matches TRBD1 (6 bases). There are 14 residues in the CDR3. V was trimmed by 5 bases and J by 0 bases, leaving 10 bases between them. In germline, CDR1 is SEHNR, CDR2 FQNEAQ (reference sequence). The CDR3 DNA is TGTGCCAGCAGCCTTGGACAGATGAACACTGAAGCTTTCTTT. Amino acids: CASSLGQMNTEAFF.

The J gene is TRBJ2-1, the V gene TRBV2; D unclear. V dropped 5 bases and J dropped 11 bases, with 7 bases sitting between them. This CDR3 region has 10 residues. From germline, CDR1 is SNHLY and CDR2 FYNNEI. This chain's CDR3 is CASSPTKQFF. For the CDR3, the DNA is TGTGCCAGCAGTCCCACTAAGCAGTTCTTC.

This chain connects TRBV6-5 to TRBJ1-5, with 8 positions matching TRBD1. The CDR3 contains 14 residues. Germline CDR1 reads MNHEY; CDR2 reads SVGAGI. Trimming removed 6 bases from V and 6 bases from J; junction bases left unmatched: 7. CDR3 loop: CASSSGQGFQPQHF. The CDR3 region has the DNA TGTGCCAGCAGCTCCGGACAGGGTTTTCAGCCCCAGCATTTT.

The count of this clone is one. The chain uses TRBV6-5 and TRBJ1-1; no firm D call. CDR1 MNHEY and CDR2 SVGAGI come from the germline V gene. CDR3 size: 11 residues. Trimming pared 8 bases from V and 4 bases from J, leaving 8 bases between. The CDR3 protein is CASARGTEAFF. The CDR3 nucleotides are TGTGCCAGCGCGAGAGGCACTGAAGCTTTCTTT.

J is TRBJ1-2 and V is TRBV27; D unresolved. Trimming removed 3 bases at V and 3 bases at J, with 8 bases between. CDR3 size: 13 residues. The germline CDR1 and CDR2 sequences are MNHEY and SMNVEV (reference sequence). The CDR3 DNA is TGTGCCAGCAGTTTTGGAGTAGACTATGGCTACACCTTC. This gives the protein CASSFGVDYGYTF.

The J gene is TRBJ2-2, the V gene TRBV9; D possibly corresponds to TRBD1 (5 bases). V was clipped by 1 base and J by 1 base, with 8 bases between them. The V gene's germline CDR1 is SGDLS and CDR2 YYNGEE. The CDR3 length is 15 residues. The CDR3 sequence is CASSVSRGNTGELFF. The CDR3 nucleotides read TGTGCCAGCAGCGTAAGTAGGGGGAACACCGGGGAGCTGTTTTTT. The full variable domain, its missing parts supplied by reference TRBV9 and TRBJ2-2, is DSGVTQTPKHLITATGQRVTLRCSPRSGDLSVYWYQQSLDQGLQFLIQYYNGEERAKGNILERFSAQQFPDLHSELNLSSLELGDSALYFCASSVSRGNTGELFFGEGSRLTVL.

This sequence joins TRBV3-1 (or the pseudogene TRBV3-2) and TRBJ2-7; 12 bases match TRBD2. CDR1 and CDR2 from the germline V gene are LGHDT and YNNKEL (reference sequence). V dropped 4 bases and J dropped 6; count of bases not matched to a gene: 16. This CDR3 is built from 18 residues. As DNA, the CDR3 is TGTGCCAGCAGCCCGGGGGGCATAGGATCTAGCGGGAGGGTCGAGCAGTACTTC. Protein product: CASSPGGIGSSGRVEQYF.

The V call is TRBV12-3 or TRBV12-4, the J call TRBJ1-1; D call uncertain. The length of the CDR3 is 12 residues. V lost 2 bases to trimming and J lost 12 bases, with 13 bases between them. The CDR3, as DNA: TGTGCCAGCAGTTTAAGCCACCTTTCGACTTTCTTT. Encoded protein: CASSLSHLSTFF.

This chain links TRBV7-8 with TRBJ1-1; D is unclear. V lost 5 bases and J 0 bases, leaving 7 bases between the germline ends. Germline-derived CDR1 and CDR2 are SGHVS and FQNEAQ. The CDR3 extends over 13 amino acids. CDR3 residues: CASSITVNTEAFF. The CDR3 DNA is TGTGCCAGCAGCATCACGGTGAACACTGAAGCTTTCTTT. Looking up the rest from reference TRBV7-8 and TRBJ1-1 gives the full variable domain: GAGVSQSPRYKVAKRGQDVALRCDPISGHVSLFWYQQALGQGPEFLTYFQNEAQLDKSGLPSDRFFAERPEGSVSTLKIQRTQQEDSAVYLCASSITVNTEAFFGQGTRLTVV.

The rearrangement uses TRBV7-2 and TRBJ1-4, with TRBD1 as a possible D gene (5 bases). Germline V gene lookup returns CDR1 SGHTA and CDR2 FQGNSA. This CDR3 is 15 amino acids long. The V end was cut by 1 base, the J end by 3 bases, with 9 bases between. The CDR3 DNA reads as TGTGCCAGCAGCTTAGGCAGGGCGTCTAATGAAAAACTGTTTTTT. This codes for CASSLGRASNEKLFF.

V usage is TRBV13 and J usage is TRBJ2-3; 7 bases fit TRBD2. V gave up 5 bases and J gave up 0 bases; unmatched junction bases: 20. The CDR3 loop spans 20 amino acids. The germline V gene has CDR1 PRHDT and CDR2 FYEKMQ (reference sequence). CDR3 sequence: CASSPFGASGSFSSTDTQYF. The CDR3 DNA follows: TGTGCCAGCAGCCCTTTCGGAGCTAGCGGATCGTTTTCTAGCACAGATACGCAGTATTTT.

The rearrangement joins TRBV6-2 or TRBV6-3 to TRBJ2-3; 8 positions agree with TRBD2. Germline CDR1 reads MNHEY; CDR2 reads SVGEGT. This CDR3 has 15 amino acids. V shed 4 bases and J 2 bases; nucleotides not matched to a gene: 5. CDR3 residues: CASSSGLALTDTQYF. The CDR3 DNA is TGTGCCAGCAGTTCCGGACTAGCCCTCACAGATACGCAGTATTTT.

V usage is TRBV9 and J usage is TRBJ1-2; D unclear. There are 13 residues in the CDR3. In germline, CDR1 is SGDLS, CDR2 YYNGEE. The germline V and J ends were trimmed by 4 bases and 5 bases, with 12 bases remaining between them. CDR3: CASSPNAGYGYTF. DNA of the CDR3: TGTGCCAGCAGCCCCAATGCCGGGTATGGCTACACCTTC.

The chain is built from TRBV11-2 and TRBJ2-7, with 10 bases lining up with TRBD1. Trimming removed 7 bases from V and 3 bases from J; junction bases left unmatched: 9. Germline V gene lookup returns CDR1 SGHAT and CDR2 FQNNGV. The CDR3 totals 15 residues. The CDR3 DNA reads as TGTGCCAGCAACGAAGGGACAGGGGAAAACTACGAGCAGTACTTC. Its translation: CASNEGTGENYEQYF.

The chain employs TRBV19 and TRBJ2-3, with D possibly TRBD2 on 5 matching bases. The V gene's germline CDR1 is LNHDA and CDR2 SQIVND (reference sequence). V lost 7 bases and J 6 bases, leaving 11 bases between the germline ends. The CDR3 has 12 residues. CDR3 residues: CASTVGGDTQYF. For the CDR3, the DNA is TGTGCCAGTACCGTAGGAGGCGATACGCAGTATTTT.

This chain connects TRBV10-1 to TRBJ2-7; D is undetermined. The V end lost 3 bases, the J end lost 2 bases, and 11 bases lay between the germline ends. The germline V gene encodes CDR1 WNHNN and CDR2 SYGVQD (reference sequence). The CDR3 totals 14 residues. CDR3 in DNA: TGCGCCAGCAGTGACCTACTCAACCCCTACGAGCAGTACTTC. It is translated as CASSDLLNPYEQYF.

The rearrangement joins TRBV3-1 (or the pseudogene TRBV3-2) to TRBJ2-7, with 10 bases aligning to TRBD1. V shed 4 bases, J shed 6 bases, and the junction held 9 bases outside the gene matches. Germline CDR1 reads LGHDT; CDR2 reads YNNKEL (reference sequence). This CDR3 contains 15 residues. The CDR3 DNA follows: TGTGCCAGCAGCCCGTGGACAGGGGGGAATGTCGAGCAGTACTTC. Translated: CASSPWTGGNVEQYF.

In its sample, this clone was seen a few times. The rearrangement uses TRBV19 and TRBJ1-3; D gene ambiguous. Trimming took 9 bases from V and 8 from J, leaving 17 bases between them. This CDR3 is 13 amino acids long. In germline, CDR1 is LNHDA, CDR2 SQIVND (reference sequence). CDR3 sequence (DNA): TGTGCCAGCTGCCGGGCCCCGAGGGACACCATATATTTT. This codes for CASCRAPRDTIYF.